The clone carrying this T cell receptor beta chain occurred a few times. Its antigen is still unknown. This sample is part of a study of T cell repertoires in cytomegalovirus infection. Study background: Indicated by public TCR beta signatures were CMV infection and matching HLA type.

The CDR3 is 13 residues long. V lost 3 bases and J 3 bases, leaving 9 bases between the germline ends. TCRdb called the reads again in MiXCR, with one record for every CDR3 protein. The table has about 230,000 distinct CDR3 sequences, 22% seen once. Study outcomes and limitations: There were HLA-C-restricted CMV-specific TCR beta clonotypes dominating the ex vivo response.

The source is a human donor in good health (CMV status not recorded). Some clones in this sample may be carry-over from other donors' samples. Sequencing was carried out using CD8+ T cells from PBMCs. The rearrangement uses TRBV12-3 or TRBV12-4 and TRBJ2-7, with a weak D call TRBD1 (5 bases). The CDR3 region has the DNA TGTGCCAGCAGTTTGAACAGGCTCTACGAGCAGTACTTC. Protein: CASSLNRLYEQYF.